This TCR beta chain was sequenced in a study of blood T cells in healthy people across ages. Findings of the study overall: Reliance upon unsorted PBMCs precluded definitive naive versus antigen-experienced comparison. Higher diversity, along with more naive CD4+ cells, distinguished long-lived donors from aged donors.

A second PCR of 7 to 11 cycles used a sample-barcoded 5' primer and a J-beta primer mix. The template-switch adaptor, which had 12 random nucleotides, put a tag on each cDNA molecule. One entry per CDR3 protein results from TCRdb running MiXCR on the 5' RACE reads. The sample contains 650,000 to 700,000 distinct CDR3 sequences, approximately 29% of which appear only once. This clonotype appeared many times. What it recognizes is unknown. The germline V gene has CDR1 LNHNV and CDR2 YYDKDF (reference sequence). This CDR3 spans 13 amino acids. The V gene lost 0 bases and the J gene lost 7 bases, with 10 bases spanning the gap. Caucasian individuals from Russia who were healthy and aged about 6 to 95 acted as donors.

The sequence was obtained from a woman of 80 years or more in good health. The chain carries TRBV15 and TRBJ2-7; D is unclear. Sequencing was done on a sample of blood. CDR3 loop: CATSRESQTEQYF. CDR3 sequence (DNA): TGTGCCACCAGCAGAGAATCACAGACTGAGCAGTACTTC.